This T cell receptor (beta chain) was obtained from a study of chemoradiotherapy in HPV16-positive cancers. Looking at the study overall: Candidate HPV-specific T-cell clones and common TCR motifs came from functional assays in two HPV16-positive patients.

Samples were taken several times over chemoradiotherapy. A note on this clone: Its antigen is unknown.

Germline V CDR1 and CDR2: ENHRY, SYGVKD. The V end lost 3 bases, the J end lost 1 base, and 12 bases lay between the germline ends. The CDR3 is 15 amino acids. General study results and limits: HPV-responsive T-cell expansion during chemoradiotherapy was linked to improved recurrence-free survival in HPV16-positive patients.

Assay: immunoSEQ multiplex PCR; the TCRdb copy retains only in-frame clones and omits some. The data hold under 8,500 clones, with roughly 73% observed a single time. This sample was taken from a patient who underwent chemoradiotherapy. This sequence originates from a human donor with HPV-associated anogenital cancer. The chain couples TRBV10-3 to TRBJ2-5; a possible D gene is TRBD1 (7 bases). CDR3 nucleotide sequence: TGTGCCATCAGTGAACCAGGGGGGATCCAAGAGACCCAGTACTTC. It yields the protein CAISEPGGIQETQYF.